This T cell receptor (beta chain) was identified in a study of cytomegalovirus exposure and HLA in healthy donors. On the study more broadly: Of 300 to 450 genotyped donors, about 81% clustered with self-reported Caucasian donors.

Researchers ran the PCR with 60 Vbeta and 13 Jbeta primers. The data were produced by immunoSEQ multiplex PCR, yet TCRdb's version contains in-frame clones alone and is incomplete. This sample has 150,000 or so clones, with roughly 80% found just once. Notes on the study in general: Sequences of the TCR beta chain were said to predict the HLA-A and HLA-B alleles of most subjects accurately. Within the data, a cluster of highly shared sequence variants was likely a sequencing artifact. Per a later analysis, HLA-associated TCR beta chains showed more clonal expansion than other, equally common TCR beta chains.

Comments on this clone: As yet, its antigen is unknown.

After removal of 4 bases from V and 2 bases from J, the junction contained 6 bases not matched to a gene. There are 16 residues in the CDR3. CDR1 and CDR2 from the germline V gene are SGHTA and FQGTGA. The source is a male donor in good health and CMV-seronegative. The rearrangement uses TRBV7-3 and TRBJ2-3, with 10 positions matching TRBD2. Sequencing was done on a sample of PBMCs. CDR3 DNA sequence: TGTGCCAGCAGCTCTCTAGCGGGGGTCTCCACAGATACGCAGTATTTT. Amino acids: CASSSLAGVSTDTQYF.